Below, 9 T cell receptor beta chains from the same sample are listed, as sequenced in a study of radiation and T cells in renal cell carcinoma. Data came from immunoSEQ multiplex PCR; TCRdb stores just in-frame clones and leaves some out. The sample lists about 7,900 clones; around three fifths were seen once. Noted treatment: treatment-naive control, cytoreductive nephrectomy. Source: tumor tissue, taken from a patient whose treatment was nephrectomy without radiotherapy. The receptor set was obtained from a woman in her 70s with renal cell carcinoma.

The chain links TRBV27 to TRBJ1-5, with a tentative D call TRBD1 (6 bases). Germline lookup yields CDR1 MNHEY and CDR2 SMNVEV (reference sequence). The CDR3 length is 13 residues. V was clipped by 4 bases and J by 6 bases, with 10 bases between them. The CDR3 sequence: CASSSGQGQPQHF. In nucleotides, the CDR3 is TGTGCCAGCAGTTCGGGACAAGGTCAGCCCCAGCATTTT.

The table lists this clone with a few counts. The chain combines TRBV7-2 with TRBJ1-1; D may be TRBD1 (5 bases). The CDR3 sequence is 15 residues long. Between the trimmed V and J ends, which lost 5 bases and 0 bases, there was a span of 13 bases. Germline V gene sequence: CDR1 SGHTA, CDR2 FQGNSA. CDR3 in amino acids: CASSDLGHLNTEAFF. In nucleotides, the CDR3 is TGTGCCAGCAGCGACCTAGGACATCTGAACACTGAAGCTTTCTTT.

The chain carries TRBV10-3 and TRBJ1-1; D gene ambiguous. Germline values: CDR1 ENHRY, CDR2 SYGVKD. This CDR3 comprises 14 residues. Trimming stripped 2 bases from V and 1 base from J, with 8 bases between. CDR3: CAISEGNSNTEAFF. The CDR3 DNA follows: TGTGCCATCAGTGAGGGGAATTCGAACACTGAAGCTTTCTTT.

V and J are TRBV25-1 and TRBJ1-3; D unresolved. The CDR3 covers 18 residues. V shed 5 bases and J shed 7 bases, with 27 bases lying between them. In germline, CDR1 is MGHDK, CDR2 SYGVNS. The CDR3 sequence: CASSPNIRKAIPLNTIYF. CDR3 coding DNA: TGTGCCAGCAGTCCTAATATAAGGAAGGCAATCCCCCTGAACACCATATATTTT.

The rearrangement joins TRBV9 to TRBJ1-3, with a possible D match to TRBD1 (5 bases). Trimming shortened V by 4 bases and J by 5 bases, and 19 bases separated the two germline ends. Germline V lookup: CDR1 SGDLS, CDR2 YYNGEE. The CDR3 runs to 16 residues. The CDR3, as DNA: TGTGCCAGCAGCAGCCCGTTCCAGGGAGATAGAAACACCATATATTTT. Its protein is CASSSPFQGDRNTIYF.

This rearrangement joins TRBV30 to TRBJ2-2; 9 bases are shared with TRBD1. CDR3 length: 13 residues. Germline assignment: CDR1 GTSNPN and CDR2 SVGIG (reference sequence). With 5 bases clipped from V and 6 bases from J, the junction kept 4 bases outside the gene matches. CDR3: CAWDRGAAGELFF. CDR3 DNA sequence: TGTGCCTGGGACAGGGGGGCGGCCGGGGAGCTGTTTTTT.

This chain's CDR3 is CASSLEADTEAFF. The CDR3 nucleotides are TGCGCCAGCAGCTTAGAAGCGGACACTGAAGCTTTCTTT. V gene TRBV5-1 combines with J gene TRBJ1-1; D unclear. The V end lost 2 bases, the J end lost 3 bases, and 8 bases lay between the germline ends. Germline V gene sequence: CDR1 SGHRS, CDR2 YFSETQ. The CDR3 has 13 amino acids.

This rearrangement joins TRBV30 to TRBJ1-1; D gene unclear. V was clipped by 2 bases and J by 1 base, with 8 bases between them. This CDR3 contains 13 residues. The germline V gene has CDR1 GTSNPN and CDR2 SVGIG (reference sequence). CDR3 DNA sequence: TGTGCCTGGAGTACCACACGGAACACTGAAGCTTTCTTT. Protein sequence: CAWSTTRNTEAFF. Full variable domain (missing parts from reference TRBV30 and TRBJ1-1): SQTIHQWPATLVQPVGSPLSLECTVEGTSNPNLYWYRQAAGRGLQLLFYSVGIGQISSEVPQNLSASRPQDRQFILSSKKLLLSDSGFYLCAWSTTRNTEAFFGQGTRLTVV.

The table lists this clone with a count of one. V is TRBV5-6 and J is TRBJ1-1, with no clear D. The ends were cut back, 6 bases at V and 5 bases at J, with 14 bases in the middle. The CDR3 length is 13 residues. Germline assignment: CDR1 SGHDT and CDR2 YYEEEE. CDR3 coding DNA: TGTGCCAGCACCTGGGCGGGAGGGACTGAAGCTTTCTTT. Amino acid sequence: CASTWAGGTEAFF.